The 21 T cell receptor beta chains in this list originate from one sample, sequenced in a study of T cells in Graves' hyperthyroidism and ophthalmopathy. RNA transcripts served as the template for amplifying TCR beta CDR3 regions. HTBI primers were used for first-round RT-PCR of the TCR CDR3. One entry per CDR3 protein, called by TCRdb with MiXCR from the multiplex PCR reads. The table has 650,000 to 750,000 distinct CDR3 sequences, about 14% seen once; the top ten hold roughly 10%. The sample was blood. Receptor source: a woman aged 18-29 years with Graves' hyperthyroidism.

This clonotype was observed a handful of times. The chain recombines TRBV4-3 with TRBJ2-7, with 13 nucleotides matching TRBD2. CDR3 length: 15 amino acids. CDR1 and CDR2 from the germline V gene are LGHNA and YSLEER. V shed 4 bases and J 5 bases; nucleotides not matched to a gene: 5. CDR3 in amino acids: CASSRGTSGNHEQYF. DNA for the CDR3: TGCGCCAGCAGCCGAGGGACTAGCGGGAACCACGAGCAGTACTTC.

The genes are TRBV5-4 and TRBJ2-3, with 9 bases matching TRBD1. The CDR3 has 16 amino acids. V was clipped by 10 bases and J by 6 bases; unmatched bases: 18. CDR1 SGHNT and CDR2 YYREEE come from the germline V gene (reference sequence). CDR3 DNA sequence: TGTGCCGGACACACCGGGACAGGGATAAATACGGATACGCAGTATTTT. It specifies CAGHTGTGINTDTQYF.

This clonotype was seen at least ten times. The chain employs TRBV12-3 or TRBV12-4 and TRBJ2-7, with 10 bases identical to TRBD2. CDR3 length: 16 amino acids. After removal of 5 bases from V and 0 bases from J, the junction contained 7 bases not matched to a gene. Here the CDR3 DNA reads TGTGCCAGCAGTCCCGTAGCGGGGGGTAGCTCCTACGAGCAGTACTTC. Its protein is CASSPVAGGSSYEQYF.

This clonotype was detected many times. The rearrangement uses TRBV14 and TRBJ1-1; D remains unclear. The V gene's germline CDR1 is SGHDN and CDR2 FVKESK. This CDR3 spans 17 amino acids. The germline V and J ends were trimmed by 0 bases and 0 bases, with 14 bases remaining between them. CDR3 sequence reads: CASSQDIAPDLNTEAFF. In nucleotides, the CDR3 is TGTGCCAGCAGCCAAGATATAGCCCCTGACCTGAACACTGAAGCTTTCTTT.

V and J are TRBV15 and TRBJ2-1; 7 nucleotides match TRBD2. V dropped 3 bases and J dropped 5; count of bases not matched to a gene: 10. The CDR3 runs 16 residues. Per germline, CDR1 LNHNV and CDR2 YYDKDF (reference sequence). Here the CDR3 reads CATSSPVGGSDNEQFF. In DNA form, the CDR3 reads TGTGCCACCAGCAGCCCCGTGGGCGGGAGCGACAATGAGCAGTTCTTC.

This clonotype has more than one count but fewer than ten. The rearrangement links TRBV11-2 to TRBJ2-2; D ambiguous. The CDR3 extends over 14 amino acids. Germline V gene data show CDR1 as SGHAT and CDR2 as FQNNGV. V lost 3 bases and J lost 4, with 9 bases in between. The CDR3 DNA sequence: TGTGCCAGCAGCTTTGTCTTGAGCACCGGGGAGCTGTTTTTT. This translates into CASSFVLSTGELFF.

This clonotype was counted many times. The V gene is TRBV2, the J gene TRBJ2-3; D gene uncertain. Looked up from germline, CDR1 is SNHLY and CDR2 is FYNNEI. The ends were cut back, 6 bases at V and 2 bases at J, with 12 bases in the middle. The CDR3 has 14 amino acids. The CDR3 region has the DNA TGTGCCAGCAGATCCCGGGCTTTCACAGATACGCAGTATTTT. Protein: CASRSRAFTDTQYF.

V and J are TRBV27 and TRBJ2-1; the match to TRBD2 covers 11 bases. This CDR3 comprises 14 residues. The V and J ends lost 10 bases and 6 bases, in that order; junction bases with no gene match: 8. Per the germline V gene, CDR1 is MNHEY and CDR2 is SMNVEV (reference sequence). CDR3: CATFGLAGGNEQFF. Here the CDR3 DNA reads TGTGCCACTTTCGGACTAGCGGGCGGCAATGAGCAGTTCTTC.

There are many counts of this clonotype. For the CDR3, the DNA is TGTGCCAGCAGTTTCTACGGATTTAATGAAAAACTGTTTTTT. Translation gives CASSFYGFNEKLFF. This chain uses TRBV12-3 or TRBV12-4 with TRBJ1-4; D uncertain. The V and J ends lost 3 bases and 4 bases respectively, with 9 bases between them. The CDR3 covers 14 residues.

Many counts were recorded for this clonotype. The rearrangement links TRBV24-1 to TRBJ1-1; no definite D call. Trimming took off 4 bases at V and 4 bases at J, with 15 bases between the two ends. CDR3 length equals 15 residues. Germline V lookup: CDR1 KGHDR, CDR2 SFDVKD. The CDR3 sequence is CATSEEHVEGTEAFF. CDR3 DNA sequence: TGTGCCACCAGTGAAGAGCACGTTGAAGGCACTGAAGCTTTCTTT.

The genes are TRBV4-1 and TRBJ1-1, with D unclear. Germline loops: CDR1 MGHRA, CDR2 YSYEKL. Between the trimmed V and J ends, which lost 0 bases and 6 bases, there was a span of 23 bases. This CDR3 has 18 amino acids. The CDR3 nucleotides are TGCGCCAGCAGCCAAGAAGGCCCTCTAGGAGCAGGAGTAGCTGAAGCTTTCTTT. Protein sequence: CASSQEGPLGAGVAEAFF.

This clonotype was counted only a few times. V and J are TRBV7-6 and TRBJ2-7; 10 bases fit TRBD2. V lost 3 bases and J lost 4; bases outside the gene matches: 12. The V gene's germline CDR1 is SGHVS and CDR2 FNYEAQ. This CDR3 comprises 17 residues. In DNA form, the CDR3 reads TGTGCCAGCAGCTTTTCCCTAGCGGGAGAAATAGGGTACGAGCAGTACTTC. Translation gives CASSFSLAGEIGYEQYF.

This clonotype was counted only a few times. This chain joins TRBV7-9 and TRBJ2-1; tentative D call: TRBD2 (5 bases). This CDR3 is 15 amino acids long. Germline CDR1 SEHNR, CDR2 FQNEAQ (reference sequence). V was shortened by 2 bases and J by 8 bases, with 16 bases between the two germline ends. This CDR3 is CASSLIEGRFDEQFF. The DNA of the CDR3 is TGTGCCAGCAGCTTAATCGAAGGGAGATTCGATGAGCAGTTCTTC.

The chain has TRBV14 and TRBJ2-5; D perhaps matches TRBD1 (5 bases). The CDR3 sequence is 16 residues long. Trimming removed 0 bases from V and 1 base from J, with 12 bases in between. Germline CDR1 SGHDN, CDR2 FVKESK. The CDR3 is CASSQEQGSFQETQYF. The CDR3 DNA reads TGTGCCAGCAGCCAAGAGCAGGGAAGCTTCCAAGAGACCCAGTACTTC.

The rearrangement links TRBV12-3 or TRBV12-4 to TRBJ2-7; 7 bases align to TRBD2. Trimming removed 3 bases from V and 0 bases from J; junction bases left unmatched: 2. The CDR3 sequence is 14 residues long. CDR3 protein: CASSFRGVSYEQYF. In DNA, the CDR3 is TGTGCCAGCAGTTTCCGGGGGGTCTCCTACGAGCAGTACTTC.

This clonotype has just a few counts. This chain links TRBV5-6 with TRBJ2-7, with 7 positions matching TRBD2. CDR1 SGHDT and CDR2 YYEEEE come from the germline V gene. Trimming took 2 bases from V and 0 from J; bases not matched to a gene: 14. This CDR3 region has 18 residues. CDR3 sequence (DNA): TGTGCCAGCAGCTTCGCCGAATTGTCTAGCGGCTTCTCCTACGAGCAGTACTTC. This gives the protein CASSFAELSSGFSYEQYF.

The V gene is TRBV6-2 or TRBV6-3, the J gene TRBJ1-6; 9 bases align to TRBD1. The germline CDR1 and CDR2 sequences are MNHEY and SVGEGT. V was clipped by 5 bases and J by 6 bases; unmatched bases: 5. There are 15 residues in the CDR3. The CDR3 DNA is TGTGCCAGCAGTACGCGGACAGGGGTTAATTCACCCCTCCACTTT. Its protein is CASSTRTGVNSPLHF.

In this sample, this clonotype turned up a few times. The genes are TRBV7-9 and TRBJ2-2; D might be TRBD1 or TRBD2, each matching 5 bases. This CDR3 contains 14 residues. V dropped 3 bases and J dropped 6 bases, with 11 bases sitting between them. The V gene's germline CDR1 is SEHNR and CDR2 FQNEAQ (reference sequence). DNA of the CDR3: TGTGCCAGCAGCTTGGGACGGAGGCCCGGGGAGCTGTTTTTT. It specifies CASSLGRRPGELFF.

This clonotype was counted ten times or more. The chain carries TRBV6-8 and TRBJ1-5; D not certain. The ends were cut back, 9 bases at V and 0 bases at J, with 18 bases in the middle. The germline V gene encodes CDR1 MNHGY and CDR2 SAAAGT. The CDR3 runs 16 residues. For the CDR3, the DNA is TGTGCCAGTCCATCGGGTGTCAGAGGTAGCAATCAGCCCCAGCATTTT. As protein: CASPSGVRGSNQPQHF.

Only a few counts were recorded for this clonotype. This chain joins TRBV29-1 and TRBJ2-4; D might be TRBD1 (6 bases). V was trimmed by 1 base and J by 0 bases, leaving 22 bases between them. This CDR3 region has 19 residues. The germline V gene has CDR1 SQVTM and CDR2 ANQGSEA. CDR3 in DNA: TGCAGCGTTGAAGCGCTAATCACAGGGCCGGAGGTAGCCAAAAACATTCAGTACTTC. Amino acids: CSVEALITGPEVAKNIQYF. The full variable domain, its missing parts supplied by reference TRBV29-1 and TRBJ2-4, is SAVISQKPSRDICQRGTSLTIQCQVDSQVTMMFWYRQQPGQSLTLIATANQGSEATYESGFVIDKFPISRPNLTFSTLTVSNMSPEDSSIYLCSVEALITGPEVAKNIQYFGAGTRLSVL.

This clonotype was found many times. V is TRBV7-8 and J is TRBJ1-5, with D hard to call. The CDR3 runs 12 residues. V shed 1 base and J shed 9 bases, with 7 bases lying between them. Germline assignment: CDR1 SGHVS and CDR2 FQNEAQ. Here the CDR3 reads CASSLDTWPQHF. Written as DNA, the CDR3 is TGTGCCAGCAGCTTAGACACCTGGCCCCAGCATTTT. The complete variable domain, with remaining parts taken from reference TRBV7-8 and TRBJ1-5, reads GAGVSQSPRYKVAKRGQDVALRCDPISGHVSLFWYQQALGQGPEFLTYFQNEAQLDKSGLPSDRFFAERPEGSVSTLKIQRTQQEDSAVYLCASSLDTWPQHFGDGTRLSIL.